The source of this TCR beta chain is a study of blood T cells in healthy people across ages. Findings and limits, study-wide: Among long-lived donors, naive CD4+ cells were more numerous and diversity higher than in aged donors.

Germline-derived CDR1 and CDR2 are SEHNR and FQNEAQ (reference sequence). Losses at the gene ends were 5 bases for V and 3 bases for J; bases not matched to a gene: 7. The CDR3 totals 14 residues. A second PCR, run for roughly 7 to 12 cycles, used a sample-barcoded 5' primer plus a J-beta primer mix. A template-switch adaptor with 12 random nucleotides tagged each cDNA molecule. TCRdb analysed the 5' RACE reads with MiXCR anew, one entry per CDR3 protein. The sample holds approximately 730,000 distinct CDR3 sequences; 53% are singletons and the top ten take approximately 40%. This clonotype was recorded a few times. Its target is not known. Per sample, at least 5 micrograms of total RNA were extracted.

This rearrangement joins TRBV7-9 to TRBJ2-7; 7 bases map to TRBD2. Sequencing was performed on blood. The receptor comes from a man older than 75 in good health. CDR3 sequence: CASSHERGNYEQYF. The CDR3, as DNA: TGTGCCAGCAGCCACGAGCGGGGAAACTACGAGCAGTACTTC.